The present T cell receptor (beta chain) was sequenced within a study of blood T cell repertoires in COVID-19. Study at large: Samples representing acute and convalescent COVID-19 were sourced from the United States, Italy and Spain. From T cells, B-cell-depleted T cells, or PBMCs came the material, which was cDNA or gDNA.

Per the original methods: Reference gene primer amplification yielded estimated nucleated cell counts. TCRdb's table, derived via immunoSEQ multiplex PCR, lists solely in-frame clones and lacks some. V and J calls and clone size are as listed in that table; D and trimming were resolved from the DNA. Of roughly 150,000 clones listed, under 90% are singletons. The V and J ends lost 6 bases and 0 bases respectively, with 8 bases between them. This CDR3 spans 13 amino acids. Germline V gene data show CDR1 as SNHLY and CDR2 as FYNNEI. With regard to this clone: A much bigger clone sits one base away, suggesting this may be a read error.

The sample comprised peripheral blood. The source is an elderly woman with acute or convalescent COVID-19. The chain combines TRBV2 with TRBJ1-1; possibly TRBD1 for D (5 bases). CDR3 loop: CASRVGLNTEAFF. Written as DNA, the CDR3 is TGTGCCAGCAGGGTGGGGCTGAACACTGAAGCTTTCTTT.